One TCR beta chain is described in this entry. The antigen remains unidentified. This sample is part of a study of cytomegalovirus exposure and HLA in healthy donors. Findings of the study overall: One later analysis reportedly identified an Asian-associated ancestry cluster that showed fewer N-insertions than the roughly 600-donor mean. Further analysis, carried out later, found HLA-associated TCR beta chains more clonally expanded than equally common other chains.

Germline V gene sequence: CDR1 WNHNN, CDR2 SYGVQD (reference sequence). The CDR3 covers 14 residues. Deletions cut 1 base from V and 6 bases from J, with 11 bases between. The PCR used 60 Vbeta and 13 Jbeta primers. The repertoire was sequenced with immunoSEQ multiplex PCR; TCRdb's copy has only in-frame clones and lacks some. The sample has 150,000 to 200,000 clones; 75% to 90% are singletons. The J gene is TRBJ2-3, the V gene TRBV10-1, with D hard to call. The receptor comes from a woman aged 18-35 years in good health and CMV-seronegative. Material for sequencing was PBMCs. The CDR3 DNA sequence: TGCGCCAGCAGTGAGTTTGCGATAGCTGATACGCAGTATTTT. Encoded protein: CASSEFAIADTQYF.